This paragraph reports one TCR beta chain. Its antigen remains unidentified. This may stem from a read error, because a much larger clone lies one nucleotide away. The conserved closing phenylalanine or tryptophan is absent in this CDR3, likely reflecting a read error. This sample is drawn from a study of molecular identifiers for immune sequencing clone quantification. General study findings and limits: The sizes of highly expanded clones could be underestimated when identical TCR molecules share a barcode.

TCRdb independently ran MiXCR on the PCR reads; one entry per CDR3 protein. The table records around 470,000 distinct CDR3 sequences, roughly 26% of them present only once. The CDR3 totals 16 residues. The V end was cut by 1 base, the J end by 1 base, with 13 bases between. The germline V gene has CDR1 SGHDN and CDR2 FVKESK. The receptor's source is a human donor in good health. Some libraries in this study had Jurkat cell RNA spiked in. The chain employs TRBV14 and TRBJ2-5; maybe TRBD1 (6 bases). The sample was naive CD8+ T cells from blood, with Jurkat cell RNA spiked in. As to subset: FACS-sorted CD8+CD4-CCR7+CD45RA+ naive T cells. The CDR3 DNA sequence: TGTGCCAGCAGCCAAGTGGACAGAGAGCCCCAAGAGACCCAGTACTCC. Its translation is CASSQVDREPQETQYS.